Following are 26 T cell receptor beta chains from one sample sequenced in a study of CD8 T cells in Susac syndrome. When the RNA was reverse transcribed, random hexamers were used with an input of roughly 0.45 to 1 ug. In TCRdb, the immunoSEQ multiplex PCR reads were re-called with MiXCR into one record per CDR3 protein. Here the sample spans over 95,000 distinct CDR3 sequences, nearly 95% being singletons. The specimen sequenced was CD4+ T cells from PBMCs. All receptors derive from a human donor in good health.

The chain uses TRBV19 and TRBJ2-5; maybe TRBD2 (6 bases). There are 16 residues in the CDR3. The V end lost 8 bases, the J end lost 1 base, and 20 bases lay between the germline ends. Germline CDR1 LNHDA, CDR2 SQIVND (reference sequence). The CDR3 loop reads CASANRNRDFQETQYF. CDR3 nucleotide sequence: TGTGCCAGTGCTAACCGAAACCGGGACTTCCAAGAGACCCAGTACTTC.

The chain has TRBV4-3 and TRBJ2-1, with a weak D call TRBD2 (5 bases). In germline, CDR1 is LGHNA, CDR2 YSLEER. This CDR3 spans 16 amino acids. V dropped 0 bases and J dropped 0 bases, with 9 bases sitting between them. CDR3 sequence (DNA): TGCGCCAGCAGCCAAGATCCGGGAACCTCCTACAATGAGCAGTTCTTC. Translation gives CASSQDPGTSYNEQFF.

This chain uses TRBV18 with TRBJ2-5; possibly TRBD1 for D (6 bases). The CDR3 sequence is 13 residues long. Germline CDR1 and CDR2: KGHSH and LQKENI. Between the trimmed V and J ends, which lost 4 bases and 5 bases, there was a span of 11 bases. CDR3 in amino acids: CASSRGQQETQYF. The CDR3 DNA is TGTGCCAGCTCACGCGGACAGCAGGAGACCCAGTACTTC. The full variable domain, its missing parts supplied by reference TRBV18 and TRBJ2-5, is NAGVMQNPRHLVRRRGQEARLRCSPMKGHSHVYWYRQLPEEGLKFMVYLQKENIIDESGMPKERFSAEFPKEGPSILRIQQVVRGDSAAYFCASSRGQQETQYFGPGTRLLVL.

The chain carries TRBV28 and TRBJ1-2, with 7 bases matching TRBD1. The CDR3 contains 13 residues. The junction had 5 bases not matched to a gene; V was cut back by 7 bases and J by 3 bases. Germline loops: CDR1 MDHEN, CDR2 SYDVKM. The CDR3 coding sequence is TGTGCCAGCACTCTAGGGACAGACTATGGCTACACCTTC. This codes for CASTLGTDYGYTF.

The chain uses TRBV20-1 and TRBJ1-5; no definite D call. V dropped 5 bases and J dropped 5 bases, with 16 bases sitting between them. Germline assignment: CDR1 DFQATT and CDR2 SNEGSKA (reference sequence). The CDR3 is made up of 14 amino acids. The CDR3 DNA reads as TGCAGTGCTCAAGAACACGGAGATTATCAGCCCCAGCATTTT. Encoded protein: CSAQEHGDYQPQHF.

This clonotype has a single count. The V call is TRBV6-2 or TRBV6-3, the J call TRBJ2-7, with TRBD2 matching 15 bases. V gave up 5 bases and J gave up 1 base; unmatched junction bases: 9. CDR3 size: 18 residues. Germline CDR1 reads MNHEY; CDR2 reads SVGEGT. The CDR3 DNA reads as TGTGCCAGCAGTGCCGGGACTAGCGGGAGGAGAATATCCTACGAGCAGTACTTC. It translates to CASSAGTSGRRISYEQYF.

The chain has TRBV2 and TRBJ2-2; the D gene is possibly TRBD1 (5 bases). The CDR3 has 15 residues. V was shortened by 0 bases and J by 7 bases, with 12 bases between the two germline ends. Per germline, CDR1 SNHLY and CDR2 FYNNEI. The CDR3 bases are TGTGCCAGCAGTGAAGCCGGGCAGGGTAGCGGGGAGCTGTTTTTT. It encodes CASSEAGQGSGELFF.

This clonotype has a single count. The J gene is TRBJ2-7, the V gene TRBV2; D unclear. The CDR3 sequence is 11 residues long. The germline gives CDR1 SNHLY, CDR2 FYNNEI. V gave up 6 bases and J gave up 7 bases, with 10 bases separating them. The CDR3 reads CASRALWEQYF. As DNA, the CDR3 is TGTGCCAGCAGAGCACTATGGGAGCAGTACTTC.

This clonotype was seen just once. The chain joins TRBV20-1 to TRBJ2-3, with TRBD2 matching over 11 bases. The J segment lost 2 bases and the V segment lost 4 bases, leaving 2 bases of the junction unmatched. The germline V gene has CDR1 DFQATT and CDR2 SNEGSKA (reference sequence). The CDR3 length is 14 residues. CDR3 coding DNA: TGCAGTGCTAAGACTAGCGGGGACACAGATACGCAGTATTTT. This translates into CSAKTSGDTDTQYF.

The CDR3 DNA is TGCAGTGCTGGACGGACAAGCTCCTACAATGAGCAGTTCTTC. It translates to CSAGRTSSYNEQFF. The V call is TRBV20-1, the J call TRBJ2-1, with TRBD1 as a possible D gene (5 bases). The CDR3 totals 14 residues. Germline loops: CDR1 DFQATT, CDR2 SNEGSKA (reference sequence). Between the trimmed V and J ends, which lost 5 bases and 0 bases, there was a span of 11 bases.

This clonotype was seen only once. The chain carries TRBV27 and TRBJ2-1; 10 bases are a match to TRBD2. CDR1 is MNHEY and CDR2 is SMNVEV in the germline V gene (reference sequence). This CDR3 is 19 amino acids long. V lost 6 bases, J lost 10 bases, and 24 bases stayed unmatched. The CDR3 protein is CASSSGQAGPSGRRTEQFF. CDR3 nucleotides: TGTGCCAGCAGCTCTGGACAGGCAGGACCTAGCGGGAGACGGACCGAGCAGTTCTTC.

The chain is built from TRBV13 and TRBJ2-7, with D tentatively TRBD1 (6 bases). Germline V gene lookup returns CDR1 PRHDT and CDR2 FYEKMQ (reference sequence). V lost 6 bases and J 1 base, leaving 10 bases between the germline ends. The CDR3 runs 13 residues. CDR3 nucleotides: TGTGCCAGCAGTCATAGGGGGTCCTACGAGCAGTACTTC. Protein: CASSHRGSYEQYF.

This sequence joins TRBV25-1 and TRBJ1-1; 9 positions match TRBD1. Germline V gene data show CDR1 as MGHDK and CDR2 as SYGVNS. The V segment lost 2 bases and the J segment 5 bases; nucleotides outside the gene matches: 9. The CDR3 consists of 16 residues. CDR3 residues: CASSETVNRGQTEAFF. In DNA form, the CDR3 reads TGTGCCAGCAGTGAAACAGTAAACAGGGGGCAAACTGAAGCTTTCTTT.

The chain uses TRBV9 and TRBJ1-2, with 8 bases fitting TRBD1. Germline CDR1 reads SGDLS; CDR2 reads YYNGEE. J gave up 8 bases and V 1 base, and 16 bases lay outside the gene matches. This CDR3 contains 17 residues. The CDR3 DNA follows: TGTGCCAGCAGCGTAACTGCCACCGGGACAGGTTTGCGCGGCTACACCTTC. Its translation is CASSVTATGTGLRGYTF. The entire variable domain, with the rest obtained from reference TRBV9 and TRBJ1-2, is as follows: DSGVTQTPKHLITATGQRVTLRCSPRSGDLSVYWYQQSLDQGLQFLIQYYNGEERAKGNILERFSAQQFPDLHSELNLSSLELGDSALYFCASSVTATGTGLRGYTFGSGTRLTVV.

V gene TRBV7-9 combines with J gene TRBJ1-4; D might be TRBD1 (5 bases). V was clipped by 2 bases and J by 8 bases, with 12 bases between them. The CDR3 is 14 residues long. The germline V gene encodes CDR1 SEHNR and CDR2 FQNEAQ (reference sequence). The CDR3 spells CASSLPTDNEKLFF. In DNA form, the CDR3 reads TGTGCCAGCAGCTTACCGACGGACAACGAAAAACTGTTTTTT.

V gene TRBV7-2 combines with J gene TRBJ2-6; 7 nucleotides line up with TRBD2. In germline, CDR1 is SGHTA, CDR2 FQGNSA. The CDR3 consists of 19 residues. With V trimmed by 4 bases and J by 2 bases, 14 bases remained unmatched. CDR3 nucleotides: TGTGCCAGCAGCTCAGTAACAGCGGGGAGTGGGACTGGGGCCAACGTCCTGACTTTC. Translation: CASSSVTAGSGTGANVLTF.

The chain combines TRBV6-6 with TRBJ2-7, with TRBD2 matching 7 bases. The CDR3 extends over 13 amino acids. The germline gives CDR1 MNHNY, CDR2 SVGAGI (reference sequence). After removal of 7 bases from V and 2 bases from J, the junction contained 5 bases not matched to a gene. In nucleotides, the CDR3 is TGTGCCAGCACTCGGGGGGTCGCCTACGAGCAGTACTTC. Translating it yields CASTRGVAYEQYF.

The sample holds one count of this clonotype. V usage is TRBV20-1 and J usage is TRBJ2-7; D remains unclear. V was shortened by 0 bases and J by 6 bases, with 9 bases between the two germline ends. Germline CDR1 DFQATT, CDR2 SNEGSKA (reference sequence). The CDR3 has 12 amino acids. The CDR3 is CSAREAQSEQYF. The DNA of the CDR3 is TGCAGTGCTAGAGAGGCACAATCCGAGCAGTACTTC.

This chain uses TRBV14 with TRBJ2-3; D possibly corresponds to TRBD2 (5 bases). CDR1 is SGHDN and CDR2 is FVKESK in the germline V gene. CDR3 length equals 14 residues. The germline V and J ends were trimmed by 3 bases and 2 bases, with 9 bases remaining between them. CDR3 residues: CASSQAGYTDTQYF. Here the CDR3 DNA reads TGTGCCAGCAGCCAGGCGGGCTACACAGATACGCAGTATTTT.

This chain joins TRBV3-1 and TRBJ1-2; the D gene is possibly TRBD1 (5 bases). Trimming cost V 6 bases and J 8 bases, with 28 bases left between them. Germline V lookup: CDR1 LGHDT, CDR2 YNNKEL (reference sequence). The CDR3 is made up of 17 amino acids. For the CDR3, the DNA is TGTGCCAGCAGTCACGAGTCCCAGGGAGTTTATACGAGAGGCTACACCTTC. This gives the protein CASSHESQGVYTRGYTF. The full variable domain, with the rest looked up from reference TRBV3-1 and TRBJ1-2, is DTAVSQTPKYLVTQMGNDKSIKCEQNLGHDTMYWYKQDSKKFLKIMFSYNNKELIINETVPNRFSPKSPDKAHLNLHINSLELGDSAVYFCASSHESQGVYTRGYTFGSGTRLTVV.

V usage is TRBV12-3 or TRBV12-4 and J usage is TRBJ2-1; possibly TRBD1 for D (5 bases). The length of the CDR3 is 13 residues. V dropped 1 base and J dropped 9 bases, with 10 bases sitting between them. The CDR3 reads CASSLVGAAEQFF. The CDR3 nucleotides read TGTGCCAGCAGTTTAGTAGGGGCGGCTGAGCAGTTCTTC.

V and J are TRBV20-1 and TRBJ2-1, with 8 bases matching TRBD2. Unmatched junction bases numbered 8, after V lost 5 bases and J lost 2 bases. The germline V gene has CDR1 DFQATT and CDR2 SNEGSKA (reference sequence). The CDR3 extends over 15 amino acids. DNA for the CDR3: TGCAGTGCTGACCCCCGGGGGGGGGCCTACAATGAGCAGTTCTTC. This encodes CSADPRGGAYNEQFF.

This chain links TRBV5-1 with TRBJ2-7; no clear D gene. The CDR3 consists of 13 residues. Germline CDR1 reads SGHRS; CDR2 reads YFSETQ. Trimming pared 2 bases from V and 0 bases from J, leaving 6 bases between. The CDR3 protein is CASSFTPSYEQYF. CDR3 DNA sequence: TGCGCCAGCAGCTTCACTCCCTCCTACGAGCAGTACTTC.

V usage is TRBV4-3 and J usage is TRBJ1-1, with D uncertain. V was pared by 3 bases and J by 5 bases, with 10 bases between. The CDR3 consists of 13 residues. CDR1 and CDR2 from the germline V gene are LGHNA and YSLEER. CDR3 sequence reads: CASSQAPWTEAFF. DNA of the CDR3: TGCGCCAGCAGCCAGGCCCCGTGGACTGAAGCTTTCTTT.

V usage is TRBV7-2 and J usage is TRBJ2-7; 8 nucleotides match TRBD2. This CDR3 contains 15 residues. Germline CDR1 is SGHTA and CDR2 is FQGNSA. V dropped 1 base and J dropped 7; count of bases not matched to a gene: 9. The CDR3 protein is CASSLEGTSRREQYF. CDR3 DNA: TGTGCCAGCAGCTTAGAAGGGACTAGTCGTCGGGAGCAGTACTTC.

This clonotype has only a few counts. This chain connects TRBV18 to TRBJ2-7; D is ambiguous. This CDR3 contains 12 residues. The germline V gene encodes CDR1 KGHSH and CDR2 LQKENI. V dropped 2 bases and J dropped 4 bases, with 6 bases sitting between them. CDR3 DNA: TGTGCCAGCTCACCAGGGGTTTACGAGCAGTACTTC. Translating it yields CASSPGVYEQYF.